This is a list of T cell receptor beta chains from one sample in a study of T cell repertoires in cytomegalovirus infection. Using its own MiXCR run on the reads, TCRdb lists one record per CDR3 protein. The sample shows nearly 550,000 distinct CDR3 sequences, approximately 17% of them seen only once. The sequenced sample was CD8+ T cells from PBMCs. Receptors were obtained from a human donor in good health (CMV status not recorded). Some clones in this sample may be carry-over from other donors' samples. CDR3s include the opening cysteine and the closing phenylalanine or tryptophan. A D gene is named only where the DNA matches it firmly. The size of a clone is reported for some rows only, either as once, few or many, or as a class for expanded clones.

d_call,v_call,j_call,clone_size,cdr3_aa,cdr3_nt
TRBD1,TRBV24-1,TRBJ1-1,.,CATSEVTGQGPRDTEAFF,TGTGCCACCAGTGAAGTCACGGGACAGGGGCCGAGGGACACTGAAGCTTTCTTT
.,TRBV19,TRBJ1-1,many,CASTPSGFSTEAFF,TGTGCCAGTACCCCCTCAGGGTTTAGCACTGAAGCTTTCTTT
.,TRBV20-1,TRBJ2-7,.,CSAREEGSYEQYF,TGCAGTGCTAGAGAGGAGGGCTCCTACGAGCAGTACTTC
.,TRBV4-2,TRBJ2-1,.,CASSQDLGLFFF,TGTGCCAGCAGCCAAGATCTCGGCCTATTTTTCTTC
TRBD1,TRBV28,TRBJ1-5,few,CASSRTGALNQPQHF,TGTGCCAGCAGCCGGACAGGCGCGCTCAATCAGCCCCAGCATTTT
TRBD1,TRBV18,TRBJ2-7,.,CASSPGQGNPSYEKYF,TGTGCCAGCTCACCCGGACAGGGCAACCCATCCTACGAGAAGTACTTC
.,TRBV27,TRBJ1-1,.,CASTSGGTEAFF,TGTGCCAGCACCTCTGGGGGGACTGAAGCTTTCTTT
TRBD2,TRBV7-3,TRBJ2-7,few,CASSFSGGAHEQYF,TGTGCCAGCAGCTTCAGCGGGGGGGCCCACGAGCAGTACTTC
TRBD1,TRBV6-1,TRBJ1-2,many,CATLGTGSFFYGYTF,TGTGCCACCCTCGGGACAGGGTCTTTTTTCTATGGCTACACCTTC
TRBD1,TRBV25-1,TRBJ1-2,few,CASSELIGTGGYTF,TGTGCCAGCAGTGAATTAATAGGGACAGGGGGCTACACCTTC
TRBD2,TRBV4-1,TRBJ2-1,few,CASRPTSGSMYEQFF,TGCGCCAGCAGGCCCACTAGCGGGAGCATGTATGAGCAGTTCTTC
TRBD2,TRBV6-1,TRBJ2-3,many,CASSEMGLAGWRDTQYF,TGTGCCAGCAGTGAGATGGGACTAGCGGGGTGGAGAGATACGCAGTATTTT
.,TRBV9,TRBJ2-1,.,CASSAPRAGSYNEQFF,TGTGCCAGCAGCGCCCCTCGGGCGGGAAGCTACAATGAGCAGTTCTTC
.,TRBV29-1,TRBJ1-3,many,CSVEDRDTGPSGNTIYF,TGCAGCGTTGAAGATCGGGACACCGGACCCTCTGGAAACACCATATATTTT
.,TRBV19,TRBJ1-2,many,CASTTIPDGGIDYGYTF,TGTGCCAGTACCACGATACCCGACGGGGGGATCGACTATGGCTACACCTTC